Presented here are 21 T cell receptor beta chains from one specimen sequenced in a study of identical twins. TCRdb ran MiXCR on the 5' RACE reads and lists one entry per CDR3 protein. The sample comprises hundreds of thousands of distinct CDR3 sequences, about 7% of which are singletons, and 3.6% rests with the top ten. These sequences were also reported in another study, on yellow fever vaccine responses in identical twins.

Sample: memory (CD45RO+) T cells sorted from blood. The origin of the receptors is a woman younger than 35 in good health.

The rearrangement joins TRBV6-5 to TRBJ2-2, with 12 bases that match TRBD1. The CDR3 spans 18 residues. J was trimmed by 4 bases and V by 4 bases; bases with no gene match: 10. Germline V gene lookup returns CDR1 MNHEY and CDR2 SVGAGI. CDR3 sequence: CASSSSPGQGAITGELFF. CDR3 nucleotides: TGTGCCAGCAGTTCTTCACCGGGACAGGGGGCGATCACCGGGGAGCTGTTTTTT.

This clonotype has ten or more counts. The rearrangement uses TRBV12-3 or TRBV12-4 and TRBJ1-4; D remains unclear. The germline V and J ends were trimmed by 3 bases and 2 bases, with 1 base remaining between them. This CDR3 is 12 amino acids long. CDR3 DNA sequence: TGTGCCAGCAGTTTCACTAATGAAAAACTGTTTTTT. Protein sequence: CASSFTNEKLFF.

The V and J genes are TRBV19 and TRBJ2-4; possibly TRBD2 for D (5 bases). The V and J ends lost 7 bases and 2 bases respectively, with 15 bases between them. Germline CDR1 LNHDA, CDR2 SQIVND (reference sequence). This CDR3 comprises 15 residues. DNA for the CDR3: TGTGCCAGTACACCTCAAGCGGCAACCAAAAACATTCAGTACTTC. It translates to CASTPQAATKNIQYF. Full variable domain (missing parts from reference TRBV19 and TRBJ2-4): DGGITQSPKYLFRKEGQNVTLSCEQNLNHDAMYWYRQDPGQGLRLIYYSQIVNDFQKGDIAEGYSVSREKKESFPLTVTSAQKNPTAFYLCASTPQAATKNIQYFGAGTRLSVL.

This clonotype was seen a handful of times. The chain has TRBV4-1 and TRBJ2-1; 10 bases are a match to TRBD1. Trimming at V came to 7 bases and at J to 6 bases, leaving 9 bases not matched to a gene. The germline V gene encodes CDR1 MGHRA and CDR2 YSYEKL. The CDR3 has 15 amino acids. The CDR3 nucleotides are TGCGCCAGCAAAACCGACAGGGGGCAAGGCAATGAGCAGTTCTTC. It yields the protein CASKTDRGQGNEQFF.

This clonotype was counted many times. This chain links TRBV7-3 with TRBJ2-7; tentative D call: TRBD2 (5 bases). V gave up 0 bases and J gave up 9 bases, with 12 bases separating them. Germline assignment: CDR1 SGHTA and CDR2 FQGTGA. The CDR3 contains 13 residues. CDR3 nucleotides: TGTGCCAGCAGCTTAACTCGTGAGGCGGGGCAGTACTTC. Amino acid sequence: CASSLTREAGQYF.

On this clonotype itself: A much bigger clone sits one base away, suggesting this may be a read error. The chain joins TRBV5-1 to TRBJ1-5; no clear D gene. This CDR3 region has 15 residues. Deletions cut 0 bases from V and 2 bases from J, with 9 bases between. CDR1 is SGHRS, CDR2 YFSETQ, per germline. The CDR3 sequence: CASSLAPVGNQPQHF. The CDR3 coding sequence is TGCGCCAGCAGCTTGGCCCCCGTAGGCAATCAGCCCCAGCATTTT.

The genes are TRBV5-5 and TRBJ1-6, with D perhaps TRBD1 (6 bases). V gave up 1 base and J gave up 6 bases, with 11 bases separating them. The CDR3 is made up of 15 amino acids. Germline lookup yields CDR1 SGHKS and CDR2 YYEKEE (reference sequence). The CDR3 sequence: CASSLRDISNSPLHF. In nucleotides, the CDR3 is TGTGCCAGCAGCTTGCGGGACATAAGTAATTCACCCCTCCACTTT.

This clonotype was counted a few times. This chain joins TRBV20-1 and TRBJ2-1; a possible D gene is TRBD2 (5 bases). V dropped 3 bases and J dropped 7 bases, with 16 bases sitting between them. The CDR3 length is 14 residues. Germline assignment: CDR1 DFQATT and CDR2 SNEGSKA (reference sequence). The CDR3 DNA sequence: TGCAGTGCTAGTGGTGGGAGTTATCGAAATGAGCAGTTCTTC. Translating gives CSASGGSYRNEQFF.

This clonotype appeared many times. This chain's CDR3 is CASSQEEGSGANVLTF. CDR3 nucleotides: TGCGCCAGCAGCCAAGAGGAAGGCTCTGGGGCCAACGTCCTGACTTTC. The chain employs TRBV4-1 and TRBJ2-6, with D uncertain. The ends were cut back, 0 bases at V and 0 bases at J, with 6 bases in the middle. The length of the CDR3 is 16 residues. In germline, CDR1 is MGHRA, CDR2 YSYEKL.

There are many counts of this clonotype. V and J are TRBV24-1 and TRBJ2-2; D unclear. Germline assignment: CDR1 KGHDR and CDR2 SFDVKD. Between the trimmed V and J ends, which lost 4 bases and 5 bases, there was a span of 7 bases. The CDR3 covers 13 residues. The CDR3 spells CATSDRPTGELFF. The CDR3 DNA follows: TGTGCCACCAGTGACAGACCTACCGGGGAGCTGTTTTTT.

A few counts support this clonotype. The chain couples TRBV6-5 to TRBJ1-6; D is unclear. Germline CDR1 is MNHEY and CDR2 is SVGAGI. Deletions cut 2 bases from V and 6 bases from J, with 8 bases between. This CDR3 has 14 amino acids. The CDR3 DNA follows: TGTGCCAGCAGTTACCAGCCCAGTAATTCACCCCTCCACTTT. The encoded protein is CASSYQPSNSPLHF.

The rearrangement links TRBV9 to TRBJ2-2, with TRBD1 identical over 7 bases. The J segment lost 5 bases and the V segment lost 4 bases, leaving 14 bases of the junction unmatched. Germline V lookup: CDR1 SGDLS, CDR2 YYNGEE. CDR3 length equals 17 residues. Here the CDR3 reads CASSSGGRGQGTGELFF. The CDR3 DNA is TGTGCCAGCAGCTCAGGTGGAAGGGGGCAGGGGACCGGGGAGCTGTTTTTT.

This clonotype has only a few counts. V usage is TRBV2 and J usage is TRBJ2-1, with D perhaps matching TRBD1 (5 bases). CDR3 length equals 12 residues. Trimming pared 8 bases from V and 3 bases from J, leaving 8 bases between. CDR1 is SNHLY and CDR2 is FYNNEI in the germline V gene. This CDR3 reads CASGADYNEQFF. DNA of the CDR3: TGTGCCAGCGGGGCAGACTACAATGAGCAGTTCTTC.

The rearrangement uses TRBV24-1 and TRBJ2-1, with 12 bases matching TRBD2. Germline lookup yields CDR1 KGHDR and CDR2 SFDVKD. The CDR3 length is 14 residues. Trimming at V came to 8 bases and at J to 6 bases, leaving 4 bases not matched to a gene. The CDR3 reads CATTGLAGSNEQFF. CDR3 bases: TGTGCCACCACCGGACTAGCGGGGTCCAATGAGCAGTTCTTC.

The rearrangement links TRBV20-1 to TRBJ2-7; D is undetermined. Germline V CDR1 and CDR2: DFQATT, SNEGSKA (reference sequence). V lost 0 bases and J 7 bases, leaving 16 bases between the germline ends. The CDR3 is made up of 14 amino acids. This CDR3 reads CSARDLQTPPEQYF. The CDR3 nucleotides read TGCAGTGCTAGAGATCTACAGACCCCACCGGAGCAGTACTTC.

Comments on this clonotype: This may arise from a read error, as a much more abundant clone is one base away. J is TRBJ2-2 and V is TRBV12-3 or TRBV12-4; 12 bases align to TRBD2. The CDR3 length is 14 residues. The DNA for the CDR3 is TGTGCCAGCACCGGACTAGCGGGATCCGGGGTGCTGTTTTTT. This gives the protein CASTGLAGSGVLFF.

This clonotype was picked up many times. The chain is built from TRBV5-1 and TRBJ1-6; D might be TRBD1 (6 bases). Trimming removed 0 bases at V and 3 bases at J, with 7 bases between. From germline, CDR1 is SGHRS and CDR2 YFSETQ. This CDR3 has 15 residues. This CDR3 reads CASSLGTVYNSPLHF. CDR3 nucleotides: TGCGCCAGCAGCTTGGGGACAGTCTATAATTCACCCCTCCACTTT.

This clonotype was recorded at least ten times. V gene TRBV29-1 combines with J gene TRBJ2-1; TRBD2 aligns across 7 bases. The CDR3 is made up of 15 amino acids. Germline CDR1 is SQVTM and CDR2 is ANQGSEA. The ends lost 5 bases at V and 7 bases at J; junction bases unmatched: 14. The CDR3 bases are TGCAGCGTTAGCTCGGAGGCGGGAGCCGGGAATGAGCAGTTCTTC. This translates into CSVSSEAGAGNEQFF.

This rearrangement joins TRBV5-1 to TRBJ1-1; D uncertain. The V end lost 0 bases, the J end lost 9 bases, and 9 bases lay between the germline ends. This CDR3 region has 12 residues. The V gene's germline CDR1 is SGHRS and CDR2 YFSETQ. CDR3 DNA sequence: TGCGCCAGCAGCTTGGACGCGGCCCAAGCTTTCTTT. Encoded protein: CASSLDAAQAFF.

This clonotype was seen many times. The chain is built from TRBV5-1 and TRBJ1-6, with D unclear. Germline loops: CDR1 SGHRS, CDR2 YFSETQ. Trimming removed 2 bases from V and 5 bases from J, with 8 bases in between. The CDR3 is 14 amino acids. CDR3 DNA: TGCGCCAGCAGCTTCCGGGAAGATAATTCACCCCTCCACTTT. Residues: CASSFREDNSPLHF.

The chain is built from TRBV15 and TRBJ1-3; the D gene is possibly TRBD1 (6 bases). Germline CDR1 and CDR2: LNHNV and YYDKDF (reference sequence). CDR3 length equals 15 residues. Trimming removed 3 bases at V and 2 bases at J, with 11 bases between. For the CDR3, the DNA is TGTGCCACCAGCAGTCAGGGGTCCGCTGGAAACACCATATATTTT. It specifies CATSSQGSAGNTIYF.